This T cell receptor beta chain is from a study of cytomegalovirus exposure and HLA in healthy donors. Study in general: Of all 400 or so donors who were genotyped, 75% to 85% belonged to the Caucasian-associated ancestry cluster.

The PCR contained 60 Vbeta and 13 Jbeta primers. Repertoires were generated with immunoSEQ multiplex PCR, while TCRdb's copy carries only in-frame clones and drops some. The sample has tens of thousands of clones, over 75% seen once. To note about this clone: The antigen is unknown.

The V end lost 0 bases, the J end lost 5 bases, and 10 bases lay between the germline ends. Germline V gene data show CDR1 as SQVTM and CDR2 as ANQGSEA. The CDR3 runs 13 residues. Study conclusions and caveats: In vitro assays verified that a few CMV-associated chains recognized CMV antigens specifically. Earlier analysis yielded a pattern in which most TCR beta V segments were productive about 90% or about 30% of the time. Immune exposure data for these donors was limited to CMV serostatus.

The TCR originated in a woman in her twenties or thirties in good health and CMV-seronegative. The chain is built from TRBV29-1 and TRBJ1-1, with D possibly being TRBD1 (5 bases). The specimen was PBMCs. The chain's CDR3 is CSVEDPGGTEAFF. Written as DNA, the CDR3 is TGCAGCGTTGAAGATCCGGGGGGTACTGAAGCTTTCTTT.